One and the same sample provided the 13 T cell receptor beta chains below, sequenced in a study of blood T cell repertoires in COVID-19. Repertoires were generated with immunoSEQ multiplex PCR, while TCRdb's copy carries only in-frame clones and drops some. The repertoire holds about 100,000 clones, approximately 81% seen once, with 9.5% to 15% in the top ten. Sequenced sample: peripheral blood. Receptors originate from a human donor in a cohort sampled during active COVID-19.

This chain's CDR3 is CASSPDRMGQETQYF. In DNA form, the CDR3 reads TGTGCCAGCAGTCCCGACAGGATGGGCCAAGAGACCCAGTACTTC. The V call is TRBV2, the J call TRBJ2-5; D is possibly TRBD1 (6 bases). Germline-derived CDR1 and CDR2 are SNHLY and FYNNEI. This CDR3 has 15 amino acids. The germline V and J ends were trimmed by 5 bases and 1 base, with 14 bases remaining between them.

In its sample, this clone was seen a few times. The DNA of the CDR3 is TGTGCCAGCAGCGCAGGGGATTGGAGGAACACTGAAGCTTTCTTT. This gives the protein CASSAGDWRNTEAFF. The V and J genes are TRBV9 and TRBJ1-1; maybe TRBD1 (6 bases). The CDR3 runs to 15 residues. Per germline, CDR1 SGDLS and CDR2 YYNGEE. V lost 3 bases, J lost 1 base, and 13 bases lay in between.

The chain joins TRBV7-9 to TRBJ1-2, with a possible D match to TRBD1 (6 bases). Germline V gene data show CDR1 as SEHNR and CDR2 as FQNEAQ (reference sequence). The CDR3 sequence is 16 residues long. Trimming took off 5 bases at V and 0 bases at J, with 16 bases between the two ends. CDR3 residues: CASSLGLGATNYGYTF. The CDR3 DNA follows: TGTGCCAGCAGCCTTGGGCTGGGGGCAACTAACTATGGCTACACCTTC.

This clone appeared a single time. The rearrangement uses TRBV30 and TRBJ1-3, with D perhaps TRBD1 (6 bases). CDR3 length: 13 amino acids. The V gene lost 6 bases and the J gene lost 6 bases, with 15 bases spanning the gap. Germline V gives CDR1 GTSNPN, CDR2 SVGIG (reference sequence). The CDR3 nucleotides read TGTGCCTGCCAGAGGGGGGGCGTAAACACCATATATTTT. Its protein is CACQRGGVNTIYF.

The J gene is TRBJ1-1, the V gene TRBV9; 8 positions agree with TRBD1. The CDR3 loop spans 16 amino acids. CDR1 is SGDLS and CDR2 is YYNGEE in the germline V gene. The V and J ends lost 0 bases and 2 bases, in that order; junction bases with no gene match: 6. The CDR3 here is CASSVGSTGGNTEAFF. The CDR3 DNA follows: TGTGCCAGCAGCGTAGGTTCTACAGGGGGAAACACTGAAGCTTTCTTT.

This chain joins TRBV7-2 and TRBJ2-3; 13 positions agree with TRBD2. The CDR3 contains 16 residues. Germline V gene sequence: CDR1 SGHTA, CDR2 FQGNSA. V gave up 5 bases and J gave up 7 bases; unmatched junction bases: 9. CDR3 nucleotides: TGTGCCAGCAGCCCAAGGACTAGCGGGAGCCGCCATACGCAGTATTTT. It translates to CASSPRTSGSRHTQYF.

V and J are TRBV7-2 and TRBJ2-5; 9 bases fit TRBD2. The junction had 15 bases not matched to a gene; V was cut back by 5 bases and J by 5 bases. The germline V gene encodes CDR1 SGHTA and CDR2 FQGNSA. This CDR3 comprises 17 residues. The CDR3 nucleotides read TGTGCCAGCAGCCTCCCCCGGGGTAGCGGGGGAGGGGAGACCCAGTACTTC. It translates to CASSLPRGSGGGETQYF.

This clone was seen more than once but under ten times. The CDR3 DNA reads as TGTGCCAGCAGCTTGGGACAGGGCTCGTTCTTC. Encoded protein: CASSLGQGSFF. V usage is TRBV7-2 and J usage is TRBJ2-1; 9 nucleotides agree with TRBD1. V was clipped by 3 bases and J by 15 bases; unmatched bases: 3. Per germline, CDR1 SGHTA and CDR2 FQGNSA. The CDR3 covers 11 residues.

The chain carries TRBV6-2 or TRBV6-3 and TRBJ2-5; 9 bases are a match to TRBD2. V lost 6 bases and J lost 5; bases outside the gene matches: 13. Per the germline V gene, CDR1 is MNHEY and CDR2 is SVGEGT. The CDR3 has 16 amino acids. CDR3 nucleotides: TGTGCCAGCAGCACCAGACTAGCGGCCCAGCTGGAGACCCAGTACTTC. Its protein is CASSTRLAAQLETQYF.

The genes are TRBV12-5 and TRBJ2-1, with D possibly being TRBD2 (7 bases). From germline, CDR1 is LGHNT and CDR2 FRNRAP. The V end was cut by 0 bases, the J end by 6 bases, with 15 bases between. This CDR3 comprises 16 residues. CDR3 loop: CASGLVQGGGANEQFF. In DNA form, the CDR3 reads TGTGCTAGTGGTTTGGTACAAGGAGGGGGGGCCAATGAGCAGTTCTTC.

The chain is built from TRBV6-6 and TRBJ1-4, with 8 bases fitting TRBD1. The CDR3 runs 14 residues. Trimming took 6 bases from V and 11 from J; bases not matched to a gene: 11. Germline CDR1 reads MNHNY; CDR2 reads SVGAGI (reference sequence). The DNA for the CDR3 is TGTGCCAGCAGATCGGACAGGGTGGGCGGTAAACTGTTTTTT. It is translated as CASRSDRVGGKLFF.

The gene calls are TRBV13 and TRBJ2-1; D may be TRBD2 (5 bases). Germline V gene data show CDR1 as PRHDT and CDR2 as FYEKMQ (reference sequence). Trimming removed 5 bases from V and 3 bases from J, with 11 bases in between. This CDR3 contains 14 residues. CDR3 sequence: CASSRRGVYNEQFF. DNA of the CDR3: TGTGCCAGCAGCCGACGGGGTGTCTACAATGAGCAGTTCTTC.

The gene calls are TRBV24-1 and TRBJ2-3, with 7 nucleotides matching TRBD1. The CDR3 covers 13 residues. Germline loops: CDR1 KGHDR, CDR2 SFDVKD. V was clipped by 9 bases and J by 4 bases; unmatched bases: 6. CDR3 coding DNA: TGTGCCACCGCGATGCAGGGGGCAGATACGCAGTATTTT. It codes for CATAMQGADTQYF.